These 14 T cell receptor beta chains were all obtained from the same sample, sequenced in a study of human T cells and chemical hapten exposure. Noted time point: pre-sensitization, week 0. The treatment: therapeutic diphenylcyclopropenone sensitization with weekly scalp DPC. MiXCR, applied by TCRdb to the RACE reads, yields one record per CDR3 protein. The sample lists around 120,000 distinct CDR3 sequences, about 13% occurring once. Here the sequenced sample was whole blood, taken in connection with sensitization to the hapten diphenylcyclopropenone (DPC). The source is a young woman with alopecia areata. Some clones in this sample may be carry-over from other donors' samples.

This clonotype was counted ten times or more. The chain recombines TRBV28 with TRBJ1-3; no definite D call. The V end lost 6 bases, the J end lost 0 bases, and 18 bases lay between the germline ends. The CDR3 has 17 amino acids. The germline CDR1 and CDR2 sequences are MDHEN and SYDVKM. This chain's CDR3 is CASRSETARSSGNTIYF. The CDR3 region has the DNA TGTGCCAGCAGGTCGGAGACCGCACGTAGCTCTGGAAACACCATATATTTT.

About this clonotype: An end of the junction differs from the germline gene, which may be a read error. This chain's CDR3 is CASSQTGGSIDTQYF. CDR3 coding DNA: TGCGCCAGCAGCCAAACGGGGGGGAGCATAGATACGCAGTATTTT. V gene TRBV4-3 combines with J gene TRBJ2-3, with TRBD2 matching over 8 bases. The CDR3 totals 15 residues. Germline V gene sequence: CDR1 LGHNA, CDR2 YSLEER.

In its sample, this clonotype was seen a few times. The chain couples TRBV5-6 to TRBJ2-3; 11 nucleotides line up with TRBD2. Trimming at V came to 2 bases and at J to 6 bases, leaving 14 bases not matched to a gene. The CDR3 runs 18 residues. Per germline, CDR1 SGHDT and CDR2 YYEEEE. This CDR3 is CASSLSGLAGGTMDTQYF. The CDR3 bases are TGTGCCAGCAGCTTATCAGGTCTAGCGGGGGGAACAATGGATACGCAGTATTTT.

The chain employs TRBV2 and TRBJ2-3; no clear D gene. Deletions cut 7 bases from V and 7 bases from J, with 9 bases between. Germline CDR1 is SNHLY and CDR2 is FYNNEI. The CDR3 spans 11 residues. For the CDR3, the DNA is TGTGCCAGCAATGTGGTCAATACGCAGTATTTT. Encoded protein: CASNVVNTQYF.

The V gene is TRBV2, the J gene TRBJ2-7, with D possibly TRBD2 on 6 matching bases. Germline V gene sequence: CDR1 SNHLY, CDR2 FYNNEI. The ends were cut back, 6 bases at V and 4 bases at J, with 10 bases in the middle. The CDR3 runs 12 residues. CDR3 coding DNA: TGTGCCAGCAGGGCGGGGCCGTACGAGCAGTACTTC. Its protein is CASRAGPYEQYF.

This clonotype was detected only a few times. Here the CDR3 DNA reads TGTGCCAGCAGTTTCGGGACCTACACAGATACGCAGTATTTT. Its protein is CASSFGTYTDTQYF. The chain uses TRBV27 and TRBJ2-3; either TRBD1 or TRBD2 may fit D (5 bases each). V was clipped by 3 bases and J by 2 bases, with 9 bases between them. Germline-derived CDR1 and CDR2 are MNHEY and SMNVEV (reference sequence). CDR3 length equals 14 residues.

This clonotype was detected ten times or more. The chain links TRBV20-1 to TRBJ1-2; no definite D call. The V gene's germline CDR1 is DFQATT and CDR2 SNEGSKA (reference sequence). This CDR3 spans 13 amino acids. Trimming stripped 3 bases from V and 1 base from J, with 9 bases between. Here the CDR3 reads CSARGSYNYGYTF. The CDR3 bases are TGCAGTGCTAGGGGGAGTTATAACTATGGCTACACCTTC.

This clonotype showed up many times. For the CDR3, the DNA is TGTGCCAGCTCACCCCAGGGAACTGGAAACACCATATATTTT. It yields the protein CASSPQGTGNTIYF. The chain joins TRBV18 to TRBJ1-3; the D gene is possibly TRBD1 (5 bases). The CDR3 consists of 14 residues. Trimming removed 3 bases at V and 2 bases at J, with 8 bases between. The V gene's germline CDR1 is KGHSH and CDR2 LQKENI.

The table lists this clonotype with many counts. The J gene is TRBJ2-7, the V gene TRBV25-1; TRBD1 matches at 8 bases. CDR1 is MGHDK and CDR2 is SYGVNS in the germline V gene. V was pared by 2 bases and J by 5 bases, with 8 bases of the junction left unmatched. CDR3 size: 15 residues. The CDR3 sequence: CASSEPGQDWNEQYF. In nucleotides, the CDR3 is TGTGCCAGCAGTGAACCGGGACAGGATTGGAACGAGCAGTACTTC.

This clonotype was detected only a few times. CDR3 nucleotide sequence: TGTGCCAGCAGCCTACATGGGACTAGTTGGGGGACAGATACGCAGTATTTT. It translates to CASSLHGTSWGTDTQYF. The chain combines TRBV3-1 with TRBJ2-3, with 8 bases lining up with TRBD2. The germline gives CDR1 LGHDT, CDR2 YNNKEL (reference sequence). Unmatched junction bases numbered 12, after V lost 4 bases and J lost 3 bases. This CDR3 has 17 residues.

This clonotype was detected many times. V usage is TRBV11-2 and J usage is TRBJ2-2, with D maybe TRBD1 (6 bases). Trimming took 6 bases from V and 2 from J, leaving 19 bases between them. The CDR3 is made up of 17 amino acids. Germline V gene data show CDR1 as SGHAT and CDR2 as FQNNGV. CDR3 coding DNA: TGTGCCAGCAGACCTCCGGCAGGGGCCATCAACACCGGGGAGCTGTTTTTT. Translation: CASRPPAGAINTGELFF.

This clonotype was seen a handful of times. The CDR3 loop reads CASSLDPPGPSTDTQYF. CDR3 in DNA: TGTGCCAGCAGCTTAGATCCCCCGGGTCCTAGCACAGATACGCAGTATTTT. The rearrangement links TRBV7-2 to TRBJ2-3; unclear D gene. Trimming took off 1 base at V and 0 bases at J, with 14 bases between the two ends. CDR3 length equals 17 residues. Germline V lookup: CDR1 SGHTA, CDR2 FQGNSA.

This clonotype was counted many times. The genes are TRBV7-2 and TRBJ2-3; tentatively, D is TRBD1 or TRBD2 (6 bases each). This CDR3 has 15 amino acids. CDR1 and CDR2 from the germline V gene are SGHTA and FQGNSA. V was trimmed by 0 bases and J by 3 bases, leaving 10 bases between them. The CDR3 nucleotides read TGTGCCAGCAGCTTAGCGGGGGCGGGAACAGATACGCAGTATTTT. Its translation is CASSLAGAGTDTQYF. Filled out from reference TRBV7-2 and TRBJ2-3, the complete variable domain reads GAGVSQSPSNKVTEKGKDVELRCDPISGHTALYWYRQSLGQGLEFLIYFQGNSAPDKSGLPSDRFSAERTGGSVSTLTIQRTQQEDSAVYLCASSLAGAGTDTQYFGPGTRLTVL.

In this sample, this clonotype turned up a few times. The chain combines TRBV7-6 with TRBJ2-7, with 7 bases lining up with TRBD1. Germline V gene sequence: CDR1 SGHVS, CDR2 FNYEAQ. After removal of 4 bases from V and 0 bases from J, the junction contained 3 bases not matched to a gene. The CDR3 contains 14 residues. The DNA for the CDR3 is TGTGCCAGCAGCTCAGGACAGGTCTCCTACGAGCAGTACTTC. This translates into CASSSGQVSYEQYF.